The sequence of this T cell receptor (beta chain) was determined in a study of control samples from healthy donors and cancer patients. CDR1 SGHDT and CDR2 YYEEEE come from the germline V gene. The CDR3 totals 16 residues. Trimming at V came to 0 bases and at J to 4 bases, leaving 8 bases not matched to a gene. Sequencing used immunoSEQ multiplex PCR; TCRdb keeps in-frame clones, though not all of them. Among fewer than 150,000 clones listed, around 93% were seen once. The specimen sequenced was blood. This TCR derives from a man in his late teens or twenties in good health. The chain couples TRBV5-6 to TRBJ2-5; TRBD2 matches at 8 bases. The CDR3 DNA reads as TGTGCCAGCAGCTTGGCCGTGGCTAGCGGGTTAGAGACCCAGTACTTC. It encodes CASSLAVASGLETQYF.